The rows below give T cell receptor beta chains drawn from one sample of a study of T cells after yellow fever vaccination. TCRdb used MiXCR to reprocess the 5' RACE reads, holding one entry per CDR3 protein. The sample gives some 390,000 distinct CDR3 sequences, 6.2% of which show up once; approximately 15% is in the top ten. The sequenced sample was PBMCs, obtained 5 days after the yellow fever booster vaccination. The receptors derive from a man aged 30 to 39 who received the YFV17D yellow fever vaccine. Each CDR3 is given with its conserved first and last residue. The D gene is left open where the match is weak. Size is omitted from some rows. Given values are once, few, many or a class for expanded clones.

NA	TRBV7-8	NA	TRBJ1-3	TGTGCCAGCAGCTTAAGCTGGGGGGTTTTGACTGGAAACACCATATATTTT	CASSLSWGVLTGNTIYF
TRBD1	TRBV29-1	many	TRBJ1-1	TGCAGCGGTACACCGGGACAGGGTTCGTCTGAAGCTTTCTTT	CSGTPGQGSSEAFF
NA	TRBV7-6	many	TRBJ2-1	TGTGCCAGCAGGGGGAGTAATGAGCAGTTCTTC	CASRGSNEQFF
NA	TRBV20-1	few	TRBJ1-5	TGCAGTGCTAGAGATAGCCTGATAGGGCATTTT	CSARDSLIGHF
NA	TRBV12-3/TRBV12-4	few	TRBJ2-7	TGTGCCAGCAGTTACGACAGGCTTGTCCACGAGCAGTACTTC	CASSYDRLVHEQYF
TRBD2	TRBV5-1	NA	TRBJ2-1	TGCGCCAGCAGCTTGCAAACTAGCGGGACCCATGAGCAGTTCTTC	CASSLQTSGTHEQFF
NA	TRBV20-1	few	TRBJ1-1	TGCAGTCCAACTGAAGCTTTCTTT	CSPTEAFF
TRBD2	TRBV20-1	many	TRBJ2-3	TGCAGTACCTTCAGTGGGCGGGGGGCAACAGATACGCAGTATTTT	CSTFSGRGATDTQYF
TRBD2	TRBV29-1	many	TRBJ2-1	TGCAGCGTTGGAGGGACTAGCGGGAGCAATGAGCAGTTCTTC	CSVGGTSGSNEQFF
NA	TRBV27	NA	TRBJ2-1	TGTGCCAGCAGTTCCCTATCCGCGATCCGAGGGGTGGACGATGAGCAGTTCTTC	CASSSLSAIRGVDDEQFF
TRBD2	TRBV6-2/TRBV6-3	many	TRBJ2-2	TGTGCCAGCAGTTACTTGACTAGCGGGAGGACCGGGGAGCTGTTTTTT	CASSYLTSGRTGELFF
TRBD2	TRBV3-1	few	TRBJ2-3	TGTGCCAGCACCTCCTGGGGGGGGGGAGATACGCAGTATTTT	CASTSWGGGDTQYF
NA	TRBV30	few	TRBJ1-1	TGTGCCTGGAGTGCAGAGAACACTGAAGCTTTCTTT	CAWSAENTEAFF
NA	TRBV27	many	TRBJ2-1	TGTGCCAGCAGTCTCGGTGGGTCCCCGAATGAGCAGTTCTTC	CASSLGGSPNEQFF